This T cell receptor beta chain was sequenced during a study of graft-versus-host responses after intestinal transplantation. Using immunoSEQ multiplex PCR, the repertoire was profiled, and TCRdb retains in-frame clones only, with some absent. The data contain 5,000 to 7,500 clones, about four fifths of them seen just once; the ten biggest clones take up 7.5% to 8%. As to this clone: Its target is unknown.

Findings and caveats of the study: Patients who carried graft-donor T cell macrochimerism also had high graft-versus-host to host-versus-graft clonal ratios in their allografts. Circulating GvH clones peaking coincided with falling HvG clones soon after transplant.

Intraepithelial and lamina propria lymphocytes were released after the graft tissue was processed. This receptor was identified in a human patient who received an intestinal transplant, so some T cells may come from the graft donor. The sequenced sample was ileum tissue, obtained around 300 days after intestinal transplant.

CDR3 DNA sequence: TGCGCCAGCAGCCAGGTACTGACAAGCACAGATACGCAGTATTTT. Its translation: CASSQVLTSTDTQYF. The chain has TRBV4-1 and TRBJ2-3; D gene ambiguous. V was shortened by 3 bases and J by 0 bases, with 10 bases between the two germline ends. Germline loops: CDR1 MGHRA, CDR2 YSYEKL. The CDR3 is 15 residues long.